This is a list of T cell receptor beta chains from one sample in a study of blood T cells in healthy people across ages. MiXCR, run by TCRdb on the 5' RACE reads, gives a single entry per CDR3 protein. The sample shows 850,000 to 1,000,000 distinct CDR3 sequences, roughly 51% of them seen only once. The sample taken for sequencing was blood. The receptors come from a woman between 55 and 75 years old in good health. Each CDR3 is given with its conserved first and last residue. A D gene is named only where the DNA matches it firmly. Where a row states a size, it is once, few, many or the class of an expanded clone; other rows omit it.

j_call clone_size d_call v_call cdr3_aa cdr3_nt
TRBJ2-3 NA TRBD2 TRBV6-1 CASMGTSGRGGTDTQYF TGTGCCAGCATGGGGACTAGCGGGAGGGGGGGCACAGATACGCAGTATTTT
TRBJ1-2 NA NA TRBV20-1 CSARVRQRYGYTF TGCAGTGCTAGAGTACGGCAGCGGTATGGCTACACCTTC
TRBJ2-3 NA TRBD2 TRBV20-1 CSARDPRAGGSDTQYF TGCAGTGCTAGAGACCCGAGAGCGGGGGGATCAGATACGCAGTATTTT
TRBJ2-1 NA NA TRBV5-1 CASSLAYLLDSAPGQFF TGCGCCAGCAGCTTGGCCTATCTGCTGGACAGTGCCCCAGGGCAGTTCTTC
TRBJ1-2 NA NA TRBV14 CASSHQELGYTF TGTGCCAGCAGCCATCAGGAGCTAGGCTACACCTTC
TRBJ2-5 NA NA TRBV15 CATSRAITSIGNQETQYF TGTGCCACCAGCAGAGCTATCACTAGCATTGGGAACCAAGAGACCCAGTACTTC
TRBJ2-1 NA TRBD1 TRBV24-1 CATRGQGVNEQSF TGTGCCACCAGAGGACAGGGGGTTAATGAGCAGTCCTTC
TRBJ2-7 NA NA TRBV2 CASSEHRTSGSYEQYF TGTGCCAGCAGTGAACACAGGACGAGTGGCTCCTACGAGCAGTACTTC
TRBJ2-5 NA NA TRBV28 CASSYLGIGSGQETQYF TGTGCCAGCAGTTACCTGGGGATAGGGTCAGGTCAAGAGACCCAGTACTTC
TRBJ2-7 NA TRBD2 TRBV4-2 CASSQSRTSGRGTQYF TGTGCCAGCAGCCAATCGAGGACTAGCGGGAGAGGAACCCAGTACTTC
TRBJ2-6 NA TRBD1 TRBV4-1 CASSQNPGGGGANVLTF TGCGCCAGCAGCCAGAACCCAGGGGGCGGTGGGGCCAACGTCCTGACTTTC
TRBJ2-6 NA NA TRBV6-6 CASSSGRGSGANVLTF TGTGCCAGCAGTTCAGGCAGGGGCTCTGGGGCCAACGTCCTGACTTTC
TRBJ2-5 NA TRBD1 TRBV25-1 CASSEGTGIQETQYF TGTGCCAGCAGTGAAGGGACAGGTATTCAAGAGACCCAGTACTTC
TRBJ2-7 NA NA TRBV24-1 CATGISREQYF TGTGCCACCGGGATTTCTCGCGAGCAGTACTTC
TRBJ2-5 NA TRBD2 TRBV20-1 CSARGGESSFGQYF TGCAGTGCCCGGGGGGGGGAGAGTAGTTTTGGGCAGTACTTC
TRBJ1-1 NA NA TRBV12-3/TRBV12-4 CASSLAENTEAFF TGTGCCAGCAGTTTAGCTGAGAACACTGAAGCTTTCTTT
TRBJ1-2 NA NA TRBV5-4 CASSLESGYYGYTF TGTGCCAGCAGCTTGGAATCAGGGTACTATGGCTACACCTTC
TRBJ2-7 once NA TRBV7-6 CAGSSRRQGTVTTSEQYF TGTGCCGGCAGCTCCCGTAGGCAGGGGACTGTAACGACGTCCGAGCAGTACTTC
TRBJ2-5 NA NA TRBV15 CATKTMQGETQYF TGTGCCACCAAGACAATGCAGGGCGAGACCCAGTACTTC
TRBJ2-7 few NA TRBV12-3/TRBV12-4 CASQEQGFGEQYF TGTGCCAGCCAGGAACAGGGCTTTGGCGAGCAGTACTTC
TRBJ1-1 NA NA TRBV3-1 CASSQGHRRDTEAFF TGTGCCAGCAGCCAAGGGCACAGAAGGGATACTGAAGCTTTCTTT
TRBJ2-7 NA NA TRBV2 CASSTSFTSYEQYF TGTGCCAGCAGCACTTCCTTCACCTCCTACGAGCAGTACTTC
TRBJ2-1 NA NA TRBV6-6 CASTHHPNEQFF TGTGCCAGCACACACCACCCCAATGAGCAGTTCTTC
TRBJ2-1 NA TRBD2 TRBV12-3/TRBV12-4 CASSSSGLVEEFF TGTGCCAGCAGTTCATCAGGACTAGTGGAAGAGTTCTTC
TRBJ1-5 NA NA TRBV4-3 CASSQSLTDGRQPQHF TGCGCCAGCAGCCAATCGCTGACAGACGGGCGTCAGCCCCAGCATTTT
TRBJ2-5 once NA TRBV2 CASTRIGASQETQYF TGTGCCAGCACCCGAATCGGGGCCTCACAAGAGACCCAGTACTTC
TRBJ2-7 NA TRBD2 TRBV4-1 CASSDGSGRSYEQYF TGCGCCAGCAGCGACGGGAGCGGGAGGTCCTACGAGCAGTACTTC
TRBJ2-7 few NA TRBV28 CASQWGDTSYEQYF TGTGCCAGCCAGTGGGGGGACACATCCTACGAGCAGTACTTC
TRBJ1-6 NA NA TRBV7-2 CASSLAIPGSLNSPLHF TGTGCCAGCAGCTTAGCGATCCCCGGGTCCCTTAATTCACCCCTCCACTTT
TRBJ2-7 NA TRBD1 TRBV7-9 CASSLEDLTGADEQYF TGTGCCAGCAGCTTGGAGGACTTGACAGGGGCCGACGAGCAGTACTTC
TRBJ2-1 once TRBD2 TRBV5-1 CASSLRVAGGMHNEQFF TGCGCCAGCAGCTTGAGGGTAGCGGGAGGTATGCACAATGAGCAGTTCTTC
TRBJ2-5 many NA TRBV15 CATGGHRETQYF TGTGCCACCGGAGGTCACAGGGAGACCCAGTACTTC
TRBJ2-3 NA NA TRBV7-9 CASSKDGRQRDTQYF TGTGCCAGCAGCAAAGATGGGAGGCAGAGGGATACGCAGTATTTT